This TCR beta chain was captured by sequencing in a study of cytomegalovirus exposure and HLA in healthy donors. As for this clone: Its antigen is unknown.

Findings of the study overall: In vitro assays verified that three CMV-associated chains recognized CMV antigens specifically. The study listed roughly 150 cytomegalovirus-associated TCR beta chains.

The ends lost 5 bases at V and 1 base at J; junction bases unmatched: 7. Germline V gene data show CDR1 as LNHDA and CDR2 as SQIVND (reference sequence). This CDR3 is built from 17 residues. Researchers ran the PCR with 60 Vbeta and 13 Jbeta primers. Libraries were prepared by immunoSEQ multiplex PCR; TCRdb keeps only in-frame clonotypes and omits some of them. The sample has approximately 170,000 clones; 65% to 80% are singletons. The chain joins TRBV19 to TRBJ2-4; 11 bases match TRBD2. Specimen: PBMCs. This receptor was taken from a man between 18 and 29 years old in good health and CMV-seropositive. The CDR3 bases are TGTGCCAGTAGTGCTCCGGGACTAGCGGATGCCAAAAACATTCAGTACTTC. Its protein product is CASSAPGLADAKNIQYF. Full variable domain (rest looked up from reference TRBV19 and TRBJ2-4): DGGITQSPKYLFRKEGQNVTLSCEQNLNHDAMYWYRQDPGQGLRLIYYSQIVNDFQKGDIAEGYSVSREKKESFPLTVTSAQKNPTAFYLCASSAPGLADAKNIQYFGAGTRLSVL.